This T cell receptor beta chain was found in a study of cytomegalovirus exposure and HLA in healthy donors. As for the study in general: In a later analysis, it was reported that the approximately 120 validation repertoires had been produced on the same platform as the roughly 650 repertoires belonging to the first cohort.

CDR1 is SGHNT, CDR2 YYREEE, per germline (reference sequence). The CDR3 sequence is 13 residues long. V was clipped by 0 bases and J by 8 bases, with 9 bases between them. Repertoires were generated with immunoSEQ multiplex PCR, while TCRdb's copy carries only in-frame clones and drops some. Here the sample spans approximately 110,000 clones, about nine tenths being singletons. In its sample, this clone was seen once. This rearrangement joins TRBV5-4 to TRBJ2-1; no clear D. The sequence came from a woman between 18 and 29 years old in good health and CMV-seronegative. Input material: PBMCs. The CDR3 DNA follows: TGTGCCAGCAGCTTGGGACTTACGGATGAGCAGTTCTTC. Translated: CASSLGLTDEQFF.